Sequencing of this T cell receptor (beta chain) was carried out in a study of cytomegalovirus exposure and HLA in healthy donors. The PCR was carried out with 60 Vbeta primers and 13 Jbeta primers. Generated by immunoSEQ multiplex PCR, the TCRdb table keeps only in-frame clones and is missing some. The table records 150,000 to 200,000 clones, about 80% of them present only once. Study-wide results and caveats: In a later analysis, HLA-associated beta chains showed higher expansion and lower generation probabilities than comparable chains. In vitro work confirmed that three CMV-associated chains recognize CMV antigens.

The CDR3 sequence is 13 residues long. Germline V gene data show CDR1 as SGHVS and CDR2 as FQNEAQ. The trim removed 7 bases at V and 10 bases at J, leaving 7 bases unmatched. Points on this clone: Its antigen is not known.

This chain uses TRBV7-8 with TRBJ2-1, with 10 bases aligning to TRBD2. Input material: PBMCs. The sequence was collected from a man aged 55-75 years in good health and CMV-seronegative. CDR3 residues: CASMVAGGEEQFF. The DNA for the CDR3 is TGTGCCAGCATGGTAGCGGGGGGTGAGGAGCAGTTCTTC.